The 11 T cell receptor beta chains listed next were all sequenced from one sample in a study of control samples from healthy donors and cancer patients. Only in-frame clones appear in the TCRdb table, and some are missing; sequencing was by immunoSEQ multiplex PCR. The table has about 160,000 clones, 90% to 95% seen once. The sample was PBMCs. These receptors all stem from a man in his fifties or sixties with colorectal cancer.

The chain employs TRBV2 and TRBJ2-6, with TRBD1 identical over 8 bases. Trimming cost V 6 bases and J 2 bases; bases outside gene matches: 12. From germline, CDR1 is SNHLY and CDR2 FYNNEI. The CDR3 sequence is 18 residues long. CDR3 sequence reads: CASSERRLQGAGANVLTF. The CDR3 nucleotides read TGTGCCAGCAGCGAGCGCCGACTACAGGGGGCTGGGGCCAACGTCCTGACTTTC. Drawing the rest from reference TRBV2 and TRBJ2-6, the complete variable domain is EPEVTQTPSHQVTQMGQEVILRCVPISNHLYFYWYRQILGQKVEFLVSFYNNEISEKSEIFDDQFSVERPDGSNFTLKIRSTKLEDSAMYFCASSERRLQGAGANVLTFGAGSRLTVL.

This chain connects TRBV10-1 to TRBJ2-5; TRBD1 agrees at 7 bases. The CDR3 contains 15 residues. The V segment lost 3 bases and the J segment 1 base; nucleotides outside the gene matches: 5. CDR1 and CDR2 from the germline V gene are WNHNN and SYGVQD (reference sequence). In DNA, the CDR3 is TGCGCCAGCAGTGAAGCGGCAGGGGGCCAAGAGACCCAGTACTTC. Its translation is CASSEAAGGQETQYF.

This clone occurred once. This chain uses TRBV7-2 with TRBJ2-5; 12 nucleotides match TRBD2. V lost 3 bases and J lost 2; bases outside the gene matches: 1. From germline, CDR1 is SGHTA and CDR2 FQGNSA. CDR3 length: 15 amino acids. CDR3 sequence reads: CASSFTSGGQETQYF. The CDR3 region has the DNA TGTGCCAGCAGCTTTACTAGCGGGGGGCAAGAGACCCAGTACTTC.

This rearrangement joins TRBV9 to TRBJ1-4, with 8 bases fitting TRBD1. The germline V gene has CDR1 SGDLS and CDR2 YYNGEE. J gave up 8 bases and V 3 bases, and 9 bases lay outside the gene matches. The CDR3 sequence is 15 residues long. The chain's CDR3 is CASSAQGAGGEKLFF. Written as DNA, the CDR3 is TGTGCCAGCAGCGCGCAGGGGGCGGGTGGAGAAAAACTGTTTTTT.

This clone occurred once. The chain recombines TRBV5-4 with TRBJ2-5; D may be TRBD1 or TRBD2 (6 bases each). Trimming removed 6 bases from V and 1 base from J, with 7 bases in between. The CDR3 spans 12 residues. Germline loops: CDR1 SGHNT, CDR2 YYREEE (reference sequence). CDR3 nucleotides: TGTGCCAGCAAGGGGGGCCAAGAGACCCAGTACTTC. Protein: CASKGGQETQYF.

The DNA of the CDR3 is TGTGCCAGCAGTTCCAGTGCTCCGGGACAGGCCTTCTACGAGCAGTACTTC. Translation gives CASSSSAPGQAFYEQYF. The gene calls are TRBV6-2 or TRBV6-3 and TRBJ2-7, with 8 bases that match TRBD1. Germline trimming cut 4 bases from V and 3 bases from J; bases unmatched to any gene: 14. Germline loops: CDR1 MNHEY, CDR2 SVGEGT. The CDR3 is made up of 17 amino acids.

This chain connects TRBV19 to TRBJ2-7, with D tentatively TRBD2 (6 bases). Trimming pared 2 bases from V and 2 bases from J, leaving 16 bases between. This CDR3 comprises 16 residues. The germline V gene has CDR1 LNHDA and CDR2 SQIVND (reference sequence). The CDR3 nucleotides read TGTGCCAGTAGTATATCCTCGCGGGGCACTCCCTACGAGCAGTACTTC. Translation gives CASSISSRGTPYEQYF.

The chain couples TRBV3-1 (or the pseudogene TRBV3-2) to TRBJ1-6; D remains ambiguous. The ends were cut back, 1 base at V and 0 bases at J, with 10 bases in the middle. The CDR3 spans 17 residues. Germline V gene lookup returns CDR1 LGHDT and CDR2 YNNKEL (reference sequence). The CDR3 bases are TGTGCCAGCAGCCAAGGGCAAGTAAGCTCCTATAATTCACCCCTCCACTTT. The encoded protein is CASSQGQVSSYNSPLHF.

This rearrangement joins TRBV5-1 to TRBJ2-5; D may be TRBD1 (5 bases). Germline CDR1 SGHRS, CDR2 YFSETQ. Trimming shortened V by 1 base and J by 5 bases, and 15 bases separated the two germline ends. The CDR3 is 15 residues long. The CDR3 is CASSLMQGFGETQYF. CDR3 sequence (DNA): TGCGCCAGCAGCTTGATGCAGGGTTTCGGGGAGACCCAGTACTTC.

This chain uses TRBV10-2 with TRBJ2-1; D gene ambiguous. This CDR3 region has 11 residues. Germline V gene sequence: CDR1 WSHSY, CDR2 SAAADI. The V and J ends lost 3 bases and 5 bases respectively, with 2 bases between them. CDR3 residues: CASSENNEQFF. DNA of the CDR3: TGCGCCAGCAGTGAAAACAATGAGCAGTTCTTC.

The chain couples TRBV2 to TRBJ1-5; a weak D match, TRBD1 (5 bases). The CDR3 is made up of 15 amino acids. V lost 5 bases to trimming and J lost 6 bases, with 17 bases between them. CDR1 is SNHLY and CDR2 is FYNNEI in the germline V gene. The CDR3 reads CASSLMRGPSQPQHF. CDR3 DNA sequence: TGTGCCAGCAGTCTCATGCGGGGCCCCAGTCAGCCCCAGCATTTT.